This TCR beta chain was sequenced during a study of T cells in Graves' hyperthyroidism and ophthalmopathy. The diagnostic basis comprised clinical symptoms, serum thyroxine and TRAb, thyroid ultrasound and orbital computed tomography. A roughly 9.3 ml volume of fresh peripheral blood provided the PBMCs. Study-level points and caveats: Using 13 V-J features, a model discriminated ophthalmopathy from stable hyperthyroidism.

Template material for amplifying TCR beta CDR3 regions consisted of RNA transcripts. RT-PCR in the first round (using the HTBI primer set) targeted the TCR CDR3. TCRdb fed the multiplex PCR reads into MiXCR, producing one record per CDR3 protein. The sample lists roughly 840,000 distinct CDR3 sequences; 38% were seen once. This clonotype was seen only a few times. Its antigen is unidentified. Specimen: blood. This sequence originates from a man younger than 30 with Graves' hyperthyroidism.

CDR3 region: CSTGSTYEQYF. The CDR3 nucleotides are TGCAGTACAGGGAGTACCTACGAGCAGTACTTC. The V gene is TRBV20-1, the J gene TRBJ2-7; D may be TRBD1 (6 bases). CDR1 and CDR2 from the germline V gene are DFQATT and SNEGSKA (reference sequence). V was trimmed by 8 bases and J by 2 bases, leaving 10 bases between them. This CDR3 region has 11 residues.